This is a list of T cell receptor beta chains from one sample in a study of shared clonotypes between healthy human individuals. Only in-frame clones appear in the TCRdb table, and some are missing; sequencing was by immunoSEQ multiplex PCR. The data hold approximately 2,000,000 clones, with roughly 93% observed a single time. Sequencing was done on a sample of naive CD8+ T cells from PBMCs. These receptors were taken from a young man in good health. Some clones in this sample may be carry-over from other donors' samples. The conserved cysteine and the conserved F or W are not part of the CDR3 here.

length	V	CDR3
13	TRBV7-8	ASSFGRAQSYEQY
15	TRBV9	ASSAPLEGGRMEKLF
15	TRBV11-1	ASSLHPQGAGVDTQY
10	TRBV15	ATSRVSTQAF
14	TRBV5-4	ASSLGRTGGTYEQY
14	TRBV11-2	ASSLAGYWNYTEAF
12	TRBV6-1	ASRELSSNQPQH
10	TRBV11-2	ASSLIRTEAF
13	TRBV13	ASSLSGLAMDTQY
19	TRBV4-1	ASSQDVRAGVSPSSYNEQF
14	TRBV9	ASSVGSGAWVETQY
12	TRBV6-1	ASSGSADTYEQY
13	TRBV28	ASSLPDISVNEQF
10	TRBV10-1	ASSESDEKLF
12	TRBV29-1	SVVGGAGTGELF
15	TRBV7-3	ASSPRGGVDGTGELF
12	TRBV9	ASSLGGAGNTIY
13	TRBV6-1	ASSGTGNLNQPQH
13	TRBV9	ASSVAGTENYEQY
11	TRBV6-1	ASRFPEYYEQY
9	TRBV19	ASKGSYEQY
10	TRBV27	ASSLLAQPQH
10	TRBV7-6	ASSLSRNEQF
15	TRBV9	ASSVVGGEDGTGELF
9	TRBV29-1	SVTGAYGYT
10	TRBV29-1	SVEPGETEAF
15	TRBV13	ASSFTGTGGVGQPQH
13	TRBV7-9	ASSLVLVDTDTQY
14	TRBV13	ASSPGQGLTKNIQY
11	TRBV10-3	AIREGGTDTQY
12	TRBV5-1	ASSLGQIPYEQY
15	TRBV5-5	ASSYETGGFSYNEQF
14	TRBV11-2	ASSLGVTGTYNEQF
12	TRBV6-1	ASSTRTNNYEQY
12	TRBV9	ASSAASGRDTQY
12	TRBV6-6	ASSYEGSGTEQY
11	TRBV27	ASSSLVLNEQF
14	TRBV4-2	ASSQDREWGQETQY
13	TRBV9	ASSFAGRAPGELF
13	TRBV6-5	ASSPGTGDADTQY
14	TRBV6-4	ASSEIIRDAWAEAF
11	TRBV28	ASSLTATYEQY
12	TRBV9	ASSVAFSGSEQY
10	TRBV29-1	SVEGGVYEQF
10	TRBV28	ASSPRGNTIY
11	TRBV7-9	ASTRGEVYEQY
11	TRBV2	ASSDPGQETQY
14	TRBV7-9	ASSPSGGGDGEKLF
14	TRBV5-1	ASSPLGDWVYNEQF
11	TRBV27	ASTTSSYNEQF
14	TRBV28	ASSLDVGDSYNEQF
10	TRBV28	ASSAAGTEAF
13	TRBV6-5	ASSYRSGGAYGYT
12	TRBV5-6	ASSAATNTGELF
13	TRBV7-2	ASSQHGTGQETQY
17	TRBV14	ASSQDSSGRALRTDTQY
12	TRBV13	ASSFPSGQETQY
12	TRBV11-2	ASSSREDYNEQF
11	TRBV15	ATSSWAGNTIY
13	TRBV5-1	ASSPGQGPYNEQF